This TCR beta chain was identified in a study of blood T cell repertoires in COVID-19. Overall study context: The United States, Italy and Spain provided the acute and convalescent COVID-19 samples. The analysed material was cDNA or gDNA that came from T cells, B-cell-depleted T cells, or PBMCs.

This clone was recorded only once. Original processing notes: Reference gene primer amplification gave nucleated cell count estimates. Method: immunoSEQ multiplex PCR; TCRdb's copy keeps in-frame clones and lacks some. Clone size and V and J calls were adopted from that table, with D and trimming inferred from the DNA. The data contain over 110,000 clones, over 70% of them singletons. Deletions cut 6 bases from V and 2 bases from J, with 10 bases between. The CDR3 is 13 residues long. Germline loops: CDR1 MNHNY, CDR2 SVGAGI (reference sequence). V gene TRBV6-6 combines with J gene TRBJ1-2; maybe TRBD1 (6 bases). The sequence came from a woman aged 55-75 years with acute or convalescent COVID-19. Sequenced input: peripheral blood. The CDR3 protein is CASSPGVNYGYTF. CDR3 sequence (DNA): TGTGCCAGCAGCCCAGGGGTCAACTATGGCTACACCTTC.